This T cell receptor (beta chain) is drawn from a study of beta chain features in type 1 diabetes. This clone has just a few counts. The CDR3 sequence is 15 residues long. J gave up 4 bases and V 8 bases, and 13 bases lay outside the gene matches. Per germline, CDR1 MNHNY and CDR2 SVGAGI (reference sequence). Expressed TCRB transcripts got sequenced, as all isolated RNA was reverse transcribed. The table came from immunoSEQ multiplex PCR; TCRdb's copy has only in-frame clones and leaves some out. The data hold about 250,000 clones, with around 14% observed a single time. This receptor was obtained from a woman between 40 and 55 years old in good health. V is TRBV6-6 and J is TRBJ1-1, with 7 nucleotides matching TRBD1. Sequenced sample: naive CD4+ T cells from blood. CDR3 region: CASGRTGLRGTEAFF. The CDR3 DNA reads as TGTGCCAGCGGTAGGACAGGCCTTCGGGGCACTGAAGCTTTCTTT.